This T cell receptor beta chain was identified during a study of CD8+ T cells in alopecia areata. This sample's treatment: oral pan-JAK inhibitor, 5-10 mg twice daily. The authors extracted RNA and reverse transcribed it into cDNA as the sequencing template. Assay: immunoSEQ multiplex PCR; the TCRdb copy retains only in-frame clones and omits some. Of a few hundred thousand clones listed, 40% to 55% are singletons. Sequencing was performed on CD4+ T cells sorted from blood, taken around week 37, from a patient treated with tofacitinib. This receptor was obtained from a human donor with alopecia areata.

CDR3 DNA: TGTGCCAGCACCTTCACGGCCCATGATGACTACACCTTC. Amino acids: CASTFTAHDDYTF. This chain uses TRBV5-6 with TRBJ1-2; D unresolved. Trimming pared 6 bases from V and 10 bases from J, leaving 19 bases between. This CDR3 spans 13 amino acids. Germline V lookup: CDR1 SGHDT, CDR2 YYEEEE.